This note documents a single T cell receptor (beta chain) sequence. The antigen remains unidentified. A much larger clone differs from this one at a single base, so this may be a read error. CDR3 length: 14 residues. Deletions cut 6 bases from V and 2 bases from J, with 16 bases between. Germline V gene data show CDR1 as DFQATT and CDR2 as SNEGSKA (reference sequence). The library was built from around 400 ng RNA with molecular barcoded adaptors for alpha/delta and beta/gamma chains. TCRdb reanalysed the reads using MiXCR and keeps one entry per CDR3 protein. The repertoire has tens of thousands of distinct CDR3 sequences, approximately 19% of them found once; the top ten carry more than 13%. This record comes from a study of read filtering for tumor transcriptome and immune sequencing. Study background: Patients were approximately 17 male and some 13 female, mean age 65.9 years, range roughly 45 to 85. DNase treatment preceded whole-transcriptome library preparation. Overall study findings and caveats: The sorted CD138-negative fraction was a mixed bone marrow immune population, not purified T cells.

Bone marrow was sampled from every patient at the time of active disease. Sequencing was carried out using a population of CD138-negative cells sorted from bone marrow. The chain carries TRBV20-1 and TRBJ1-1; a possible D gene is TRBD1 (6 bases). This TCR came from a donor aged 40 or older with multiple myeloma. CDR3 sequence reads: CSASFQGPNTEAFF. In nucleotides, the CDR3 is TGCAGTGCCAGCTTCCAGGGGCCTAACACTGAAGCTTTCTTT.